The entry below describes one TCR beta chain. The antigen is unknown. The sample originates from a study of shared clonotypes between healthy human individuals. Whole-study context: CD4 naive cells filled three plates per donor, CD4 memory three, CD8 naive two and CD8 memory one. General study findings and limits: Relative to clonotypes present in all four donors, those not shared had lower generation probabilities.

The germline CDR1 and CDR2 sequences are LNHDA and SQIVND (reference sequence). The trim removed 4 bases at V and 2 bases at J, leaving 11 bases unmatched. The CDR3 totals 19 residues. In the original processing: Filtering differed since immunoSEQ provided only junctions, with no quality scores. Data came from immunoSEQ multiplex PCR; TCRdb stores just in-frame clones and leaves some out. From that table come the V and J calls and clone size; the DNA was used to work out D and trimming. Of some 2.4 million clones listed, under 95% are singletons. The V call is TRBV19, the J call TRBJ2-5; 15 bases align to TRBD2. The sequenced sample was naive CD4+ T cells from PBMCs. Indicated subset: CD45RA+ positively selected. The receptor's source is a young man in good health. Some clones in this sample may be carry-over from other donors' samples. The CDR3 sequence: CASSKGTSGRFRQQETQYF. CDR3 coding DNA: TGTGCCAGTAGTAAAGGGACTAGCGGGAGGTTTCGTCAGCAAGAGACCCAGTACTTC.